This TCR beta chain was observed in a study of immune cell composition in non-small cell lung cancer. Clones were read by immunoSEQ multiplex PCR, and TCRdb kept only the in-frame ones, dropping some. This table holds under 7,000 clones, about 83% found once. The receptor was isolated from a human donor with non-small cell lung cancer. The sample taken for sequencing was lung tumor tissue.

The CDR3 nucleotides read TGCGCCAGCAGCTTGGGACTAGATGGCACCGGGGAGCTGTTTTTT. The encoded protein is CASSLGLDGTGELFF. J is TRBJ2-2 and V is TRBV5-1; D perhaps matches TRBD2 (6 bases). V dropped 0 bases and J dropped 4 bases, with 10 bases sitting between them. Per germline, CDR1 SGHRS and CDR2 YFSETQ. CDR3 length: 15 amino acids.